This TCR beta chain originates from a study of OX40 agonist ivuxolimab in advanced cancers. With regard to this clone: Its antigen is still unknown.

Sequenced by immunoSEQ multiplex PCR; TCRdb stores in-frame clones only, minus some. Of fewer than 80,000 clones listed, 84% are singletons. Study conclusions and caveats: There were also nonresponders showing low normalized T-cell clonal expansion.

CDR1 is ENHRY and CDR2 is SYGVKD in the germline V gene. The V and J ends lost 7 bases and 5 bases respectively, with 8 bases between them. CDR3 size: 11 residues. Sequenced here: CD4+ or CD8+ T cells sorted from blood, sampled in a trial of the OX40 agonist ivuxolimab. The TCR comes from an adult with an advanced solid tumor such as melanoma, head and neck, liver or kidney cancer. V is TRBV10-3 and J is TRBJ1-1; D is uncertain. The CDR3 sequence is CAIMVRTEAFF. The CDR3 DNA reads as TGTGCCATCATGGTACGGACTGAAGCTTTCTTT.